These 18 T cell receptor beta chains originate from one sample sequenced in a study of blood T cells in healthy people across ages. It was with a sample-barcoded 5' primer and a J-beta primer mix that a second PCR of roughly 7 to 11 cycles was run. MiXCR, applied by TCRdb to the 5' RACE reads, yields one record per CDR3 protein. The sample contains fewer than 2,000,000 distinct CDR3 sequences, about 35% of which appear only once. The sequenced sample was blood. Receptor source: a woman aged 30 to 39 in good health.

This clonotype was seen more than once but under ten times. V usage is TRBV6-6 and J usage is TRBJ1-6; 8 positions match TRBD1. V trimming: 6 bases; J trimming: 6 bases; junction bases outside the gene matches: 10. The V gene's germline CDR1 is MNHNY and CDR2 SVGAGI (reference sequence). CDR3 length: 16 residues. Written as DNA, the CDR3 is TGTGCCAGCAGCCCCCCCGGGACAGGCGGTAATTCACCCCTCCACTTT. This codes for CASSPPGTGGNSPLHF.

The chain has TRBV6-1 and TRBJ1-2; no clear D gene. The length of the CDR3 is 19 residues. The germline V gene has CDR1 MNHNS and CDR2 SASEGT. V was shortened by 2 bases and J by 6 bases, with 28 bases between the two germline ends. CDR3 in DNA: TGTGCCAGCAGTGAAAGGGCCCCCGGAGGGTACCTCTTTTCCAATGGCTACACCTTC. Translation: CASSERAPGGYLFSNGYTF.

The chain links TRBV5-5 to TRBJ2-5; 8 bases align to TRBD2. The CDR3 is 15 amino acids. In germline, CDR1 is SGHKS, CDR2 YYEKEE (reference sequence). The V segment lost 0 bases and the J segment 0 bases; nucleotides outside the gene matches: 1. The chain's CDR3 is CASSLDGGDQETQYF. The CDR3 DNA sequence: TGTGCCAGCAGCTTGGACGGGGGGGACCAAGAGACCCAGTACTTC.

The rearrangement joins TRBV28 to TRBJ1-5, with 8 bases that match TRBD1. This CDR3 spans 15 amino acids. Germline loops: CDR1 MDHEN, CDR2 SYDVKM. Losses at the gene ends were 4 bases for V and 4 bases for J; bases not matched to a gene: 6. CDR3 residues: CASSYQGANNQPQHF. The CDR3 DNA is TGTGCCAGCAGTTACCAGGGGGCAAATAATCAGCCCCAGCATTTT.

This clonotype was observed a few times. The chain couples TRBV4-1 to TRBJ2-3, with 8 bases lining up with TRBD2. From germline, CDR1 is MGHRA and CDR2 YSYEKL. Losses at the gene ends were 4 bases for V and 0 bases for J; bases not matched to a gene: 12. The CDR3 contains 18 residues. The CDR3 coding sequence is TGCGCCAGCAGCCTAACCAGCGGGGGACGACCTAGCACAGATACGCAGTATTTT. This gives the protein CASSLTSGGRPSTDTQYF.

Worth noting for this clonotype: This may be a read error, as it is one base from a much larger clone. V and J are TRBV29-1 and TRBJ2-5; D remains ambiguous. Germline CDR1 and CDR2: SQVTM and ANQGSEA. Trimming took off 6 bases at V and 11 bases at J, with 16 bases between the two ends. The CDR3 length is 11 residues. CDR3 nucleotides: TGCAGCGTCGCTATCGAGAGTGAGCAGTACTTC. Its translation: CSVAIESEQYF.

The V call is TRBV5-1, the J call TRBJ2-1; 7 bases align to TRBD1. Germline V CDR1 and CDR2: SGHRS, YFSETQ. This CDR3 is 14 amino acids long. Trimming cost V 6 bases and J 2 bases; bases outside gene matches: 5. The CDR3 region is CASNMGQTYNEQFF. CDR3 coding DNA: TGCGCCAGCAACATGGGACAGACCTACAATGAGCAGTTCTTC.

The V gene is TRBV3-1, the J gene TRBJ1-4; D is ambiguous. The CDR3 loop spans 15 amino acids. The germline V and J ends were trimmed by 6 bases and 6 bases, with 17 bases remaining between them. The germline V gene encodes CDR1 LGHDT and CDR2 YNNKEL (reference sequence). CDR3 nucleotide sequence: TGTGCCAGCAGTTACACCGGTTCTGGGGATGAAAAACTGTTTTTT. As protein: CASSYTGSGDEKLFF.

V and J are TRBV27 and TRBJ2-7, with 11 positions matching TRBD1. The CDR3 spans 14 residues. The V and J ends lost 7 bases and 2 bases, in that order; junction bases with no gene match: 4. Germline CDR1 reads MNHEY; CDR2 reads SMNVEV (reference sequence). The CDR3 protein is CASTGTGGTYEQYF. For the CDR3, the DNA is TGTGCCAGCACCGGGACAGGGGGGACCTACGAGCAGTACTTC.

The gene calls are TRBV4-1 and TRBJ2-3, with D possibly TRBD2 on 7 matching bases. V was pared by 6 bases and J by 6 bases, with 19 bases between. Germline V CDR1 and CDR2: MGHRA, YSYEKL. The CDR3 loop spans 15 amino acids. CDR3: CASRPGGGQWDTQYF. CDR3 DNA sequence: TGCGCCAGCAGACCAGGCGGGGGCCAATGGGATACGCAGTATTTT.

This chain connects TRBV12-3 or TRBV12-4 to TRBJ2-7; 9 bases fit TRBD2. This CDR3 has 17 amino acids. The trim removed 0 bases at V and 0 bases at J, leaving 6 bases unmatched. The CDR3 nucleotides read TGTGCCAGCAGTTTAGCTTTAGCTAGCGGGGCCTCCTACGAGCAGTACTTC. Translating it yields CASSLALASGASYEQYF.

The chain combines TRBV20-1 with TRBJ2-2, with a possible D match to TRBD2 (6 bases). Germline V gene sequence: CDR1 DFQATT, CDR2 SNEGSKA (reference sequence). Trimming pared 2 bases from V and 0 bases from J, leaving 13 bases between. CDR3 length: 16 amino acids. As DNA, the CDR3 is TGCAGTGCTAGACTAGCCGGGAGTCCGAACACCGGGGAGCTGTTTTTT. Translated: CSARLAGSPNTGELFF.

J is TRBJ2-7 and V is TRBV6-2 or TRBV6-3, with TRBD2 matching over 14 bases. V dropped 5 bases and J dropped 4; count of bases not matched to a gene: 13. In germline, CDR1 is MNHEY, CDR2 SVGEGT. This CDR3 has 18 amino acids. CDR3 amino acids: CASSHRLAGGPTLYEQYF. The DNA of the CDR3 is TGTGCCAGCAGTCACCGACTAGCGGGAGGGCCTACATTGTACGAGCAGTACTTC.

This chain links TRBV28 with TRBJ2-7; a weak D match, TRBD1 (6 bases). The CDR3 loop spans 15 amino acids. Deletions cut 5 bases from V and 1 base from J, with 15 bases between. Germline CDR1 MDHEN, CDR2 SYDVKM. The CDR3 DNA sequence: TGTGCCAGCAGTGCCTCCCGGGACACTTCCTACGAGCAGTACTTC. As protein: CASSASRDTSYEQYF.

The chain has TRBV6-2 or TRBV6-3 and TRBJ2-1; the D gene is possibly TRBD1 (7 bases). The CDR3 runs to 15 residues. Germline CDR1 and CDR2: MNHEY and SVGEGT. The V end was cut by 6 bases, the J end by 6 bases, with 18 bases between. The CDR3 loop is CASRRQQGRCNEQFF. In DNA, the CDR3 is TGTGCCAGCAGGCGGCAACAGGGGAGGTGCAATGAGCAGTTCTTC.

This rearrangement joins TRBV12-3 or TRBV12-4 to TRBJ2-1, with 9 nucleotides matching TRBD1. The ends lost 7 bases at V and 7 bases at J; junction bases unmatched: 8. CDR3 size: 14 residues. CDR3 amino acids: CASMGQGASNEQFF. The CDR3 DNA is TGTGCCAGCATGGGACAGGGTGCTTCTAATGAGCAGTTCTTC.

The chain joins TRBV7-9 to TRBJ2-5, with 9 positions matching TRBD1. Germline CDR1 and CDR2: SEHNR and FQNEAQ (reference sequence). This CDR3 comprises 14 residues. Trimming removed 7 bases from V and 4 bases from J; junction bases left unmatched: 7. The CDR3 loop is CASTGDRALETQYF. Written as DNA, the CDR3 is TGTGCCAGCACCGGGGACAGGGCCCTAGAGACCCAGTACTTC.

This clonotype was counted a few times. The rearrangement links TRBV6-2 or TRBV6-3 to TRBJ2-1; TRBD2 matches 13 bases. This CDR3 spans 16 amino acids. The V gene's germline CDR1 is MNHEY and CDR2 SVGEGT. J gave up 8 bases and V 0 bases, and 4 bases lay outside the gene matches. The CDR3 spells CASSYSTSGRRDEQFF. CDR3 DNA sequence: TGTGCCAGCAGTTACTCGACTAGCGGGAGGCGGGATGAGCAGTTCTTC.